This T cell receptor (beta chain) was sequenced during a study of T cells in tuberculosis. This clone was observed once. CDR3 length: 11 amino acids. V dropped 5 bases and J dropped 5 bases, with 6 bases sitting between them. Per germline, CDR1 SGHVS and CDR2 FNYEAQ. Profiled with immunoSEQ multiplex PCR; TCRdb holds only in-frame clones, not every one. The sample consists of fewer than 35,000 clones, roughly 83% of them appearing once. Sample time point: new active TB diagnosis, blood taken before or within 7 days of starting treatment. Sequences were derived from PBMCs, sampled at tuberculosis diagnosis. The clonotype was recovered from an adult with tuberculosis. The chain couples TRBV7-6 to TRBJ1-2, with unresolved D. The CDR3 sequence is CASSNTYGYTF. The CDR3 DNA is TGTGCCAGCAGCAATACATATGGCTACACCTTC.